This TCR beta chain emerged from a study of T cells in Graves' hyperthyroidism and ophthalmopathy (dated by TCRdb to about 2019). Concerning the study at large: Peripheral blood samples were taken at the time of initial diagnosis, prior to any treatment. Whether ophthalmopathy could be predicted prospectively was tested in an independent validation cohort made up of about 18 hyperthyroidism patients plus 17 patients who later progressed to ophthalmopathy. The paper describes TCR Vbeta CDR3 sequencing of around 130 peripheral blood samples, made up of 43 ophthalmopathy patients, roughly 72 hyperthyroidism patients and roughly 17 progressor patients. After blood sampling, hyperthyroidism patients were treated with methimazole at a starting dose of 30 mg daily, and ophthalmopathy patients were treated with high-dose intravenous methylprednisolone. In addition, the study compared T-cell repertoires in thyroid tissue and in blood from 6 or 7 Graves' hyperthyroidism patients. The 95 to 100 discovery patients were divided at random into training and test sets in a 7:3 ratio. To identify TCR V-J signatures that set the groups apart, the researchers used a discovery cohort of 90 to 100 patients, made up of 40 to 45 with Graves' ophthalmopathy and about 60 with stable Graves' hyperthyroidism. The research as a whole found: In validation, the model predicted progression to ophthalmopathy with 65% to 71% sensitivity and less than 80% specificity, a median of around 6.6 months before onset. Most expanded thyroid clonotypes (frequency above 0.001) were also detected in blood, a finding suggesting that blood repertoires may reflect thyroid immune responses. No statistical method was used to set the sample size in advance, and investigators knew the group allocation. In cross-validation, a model built on a 13 V-J signature told ophthalmopathy apart from stable hyperthyroidism with 87.88% sensitivity and about 81% specificity, and in testing the same model reached 80%/75%.

Hyperthyroidism patients were newly diagnosed, with disease duration under 2 months, and aged 18 to 65 years. Any patient with an uncontrolled infection, another autoimmune disease, pregnancy or lactation was excluded. Clinical symptoms, serum thyroxine and TRAb, thyroid ultrasound, and orbital computed tomography formed the basis for the diagnoses. Blood from progressor patients was drawn when they were first diagnosed with hyperthyroidism, before any ophthalmopathy symptoms appeared. PBMCs were isolated from more than 8 ml of fresh peripheral blood by Ficoll-Paque density gradient centrifugation. Progressor patients were defined as those initially diagnosed with Graves' hyperthyroidism in whom ophthalmopathy developed during follow-up. Total RNA was extracted with Trizol reagent, and quality was checked on an Agilent 2100 Bioanalyzer. Comment on this clonotype: Its antigen is currently not known. No much larger clone is present one base from it, and per-base qualities are unavailable.

TCR beta CDR3 regions were amplified from RNA transcripts. A first-round RT-PCR of the TCR CDR3 used the HTBI primer set with the Qiagen OneStep RT-PCR kit. A second multiplex PCR round built the libraries, followed by size selection and purification. Paired-end sequencing of the libraries was performed with 100 bp reads on an Illumina HiSeq2000. The paper's data handling went like this. SOAPnuke was used to process the raw data, with reads discarded if the reads contained adapters or uncalled bases, had a mean Phred below 15, or lacked an exact constant-primer or identifier match. High-quality paired reads were merged using COPE v1.2.5, and each unique nucleotide sequence was defined as a clonotype. MiTCR v1.1 was used to align the clonotypes against IMGT TRBV, TRBD and TRBJ reference segments. The analysis included only V-J combinations with a frequency above 0.0001, which together covered around 99% of the repertoires. The TCS score was defined as F50 (clonal expansion) divided by E x V (chaos), with BLOSUM62-based TCRdist calculated between CDR3 peptides within each V-J. Welch's t-statistics and random forest reduced around 550 V-J features to around 14, which were used in a naive Bayes classifier (R e1071). TCRdb passed the public sequencing reads through fastp at Q25 and MiXCR, retaining productive beta sequences. All rows with the same CDR3 protein become a single entry with the most common DNA and genes. The V and J calls here are based on TCRdb, not the publication. The sample table shows about 270,000 distinct CDR3 sequences, and 15% are seen once. 30% of the sample is in the top ten clones.

Taken from the germline V gene, the CDR1 and CDR2 loops are SGDLS and YYNGEE. Including cysteine and phenylalanine, the CDR3 has 15 amino acids. Solely the CDR3 DNA is kept, with 45 bases framed from the first base. The V and J ends are trimmed by 0 bases and 3 bases, leaving 11 bases between them. Sequencing was done on a sample of blood. This receptor was taken from a woman aged 50 to 60 with Graves' hyperthyroidism that later progressed to Graves' ophthalmopathy. Here the chain combines TRBV9 and TRBJ2-3, with the D gene not clear enough to name. The encoded CDR3 is CASSVGAIGTDTQYF. At the DNA level, the sequence is TGTGCCAGCAGCGTAGGGGCGATTGGGACAGATACGCAGTATTTT.